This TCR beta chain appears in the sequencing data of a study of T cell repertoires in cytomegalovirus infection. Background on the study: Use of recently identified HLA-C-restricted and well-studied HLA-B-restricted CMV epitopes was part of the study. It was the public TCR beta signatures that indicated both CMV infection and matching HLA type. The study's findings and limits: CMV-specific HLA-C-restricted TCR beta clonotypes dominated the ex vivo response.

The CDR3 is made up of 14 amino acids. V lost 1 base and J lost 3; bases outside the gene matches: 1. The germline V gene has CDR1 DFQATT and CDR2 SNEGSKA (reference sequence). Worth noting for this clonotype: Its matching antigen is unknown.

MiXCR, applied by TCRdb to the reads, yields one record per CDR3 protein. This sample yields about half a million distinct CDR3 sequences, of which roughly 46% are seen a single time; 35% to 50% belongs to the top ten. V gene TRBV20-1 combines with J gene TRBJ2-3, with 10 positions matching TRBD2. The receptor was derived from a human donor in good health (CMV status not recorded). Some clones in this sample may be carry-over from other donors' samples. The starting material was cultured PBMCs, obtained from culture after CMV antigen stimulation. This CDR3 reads CSARAAGGTDTQYF. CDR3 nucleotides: TGCAGTGCTAGAGCAGCGGGAGGGACAGATACGCAGTATTTT.